The clone carrying this T cell receptor beta chain has at least ten counts. The antigen remains undetermined. This sample is part of a study of post-analysis software for immune sequencing data. Every TCR beta cDNA library bore unique molecular identifiers. TCRdb reanalysed the PCR reads using MiXCR and keeps one entry per CDR3 protein. The repertoire includes approximately 260,000 distinct CDR3 sequences, 36% of them detected once, and around 4.8% sits in the top ten. The CDR3 totals 14 residues. Trimming stripped 5 bases from V and 7 bases from J, with 15 bases between. Study-level points and caveats: F measure grouped same-batch samples tightly together. Higher frequency in patients than in controls was seen for roughly five TRBV segments, with TRBV5-6, TRBV5-1 and TRBV20-1 among them.

The gene calls are TRBV12-3 or TRBV12-4 and TRBJ2-1; possibly TRBD2 for D (6 bases). This receptor was identified in a girl between 5 and 17 years old with multiple sclerosis. Input material: blood. Written as DNA, the CDR3 is TGTGCCAGCAGTCTTCATGGACTATCGAATGAGCAGTTCTTC. The encoded protein is CASSLHGLSNEQFF.